Listed below are T cell receptor beta chains from one sample, sequenced in a study of cytomegalovirus exposure and HLA in healthy donors. The data were produced by immunoSEQ multiplex PCR, yet TCRdb's version contains in-frame clones alone and is incomplete. Of some 150,000 clones in the sample, 87% were seen once. The sample was PBMCs. The receptor source for this set is a young man in good health and CMV-seropositive. Each CDR3 is given with its conserved first and last residue. Clone size is not always given. Where it is, it says once, few, many or a class for expanded clones.

J,V,size,CDR3
TRBJ2-7,TRBV6-1,.,CASSESTGRLNEQYF
TRBJ2-3,TRBV18,.,CASSRLTSENTDTQYF
TRBJ2-1,TRBV2,.,CASSPYLRSYNEQFF
TRBJ1-1,TRBV19,.,CASSIGTLMNTEAFF
TRBJ1-1,TRBV27,.,CASSMGPGAEAFF
TRBJ2-3,TRBV6-1,once,CASSLRQGTDTQYF
TRBJ1-3,TRBV30,.,CAWSGASGNTIYF
TRBJ1-1,TRBV2,.,CASNEYGGEAFF
TRBJ2-5,TRBV7-6,.,CASSRIGETQYF
TRBJ2-7,TRBV5-1,.,CASSPGHTSSYEQYF
TRBJ1-2,TRBV28,.,CASSPPGQGARGYTF
TRBJ2-7,TRBV6-6,.,CASSQDMANSYEQYF
TRBJ2-4,TRBV11-2,.,CASSRGGPKNIQYF
TRBJ2-2,TRBV2,.,CASSATGVGTGELFF
TRBJ2-7,TRBV30,.,CAWTGGSYEQYF
TRBJ1-5,TRBV5-6,.,CASSFGSGRGTNQPQHF
TRBJ1-4,TRBV6-1,.,CASSLFGTVNEKLFF
TRBJ2-5,TRBV11-2,.,CASSFLPGTGEKETQYF
TRBJ2-7,TRBV19,.,CASSTRGQGAYEQYF
TRBJ2-1,TRBV30,.,CAWSRDNNEQFF
TRBJ2-7,TRBV10-2,once,CASKAGWEQYF
TRBJ1-2,TRBV6-1,once,CASSGADFMGGYTF
TRBJ2-1,TRBV27,.,CASSPIAHSYNEQFF
TRBJ1-1,TRBV9,.,CASSAHKAGGDTEAFF
TRBJ2-7,TRBV4-1,.,CASSHRLAESYEQYF
TRBJ1-4,TRBV28,.,CASNSETGANEKLFF
TRBJ2-1,TRBV6-4,.,CASSEAGGHNEQFF
TRBJ1-1,TRBV5-8,.,CASSFPPDRGGFTEAFF
TRBJ2-7,TRBV19,few,CASSSGQGGSYEQYF
TRBJ2-5,TRBV6-6,.,CASSYSGTSETQYF
TRBJ1-1,TRBV19,.,CASSMQGAGTEAFF
TRBJ1-1,TRBV20-1,.,CSASGRAEAFF
TRBJ1-2,TRBV6-1,.,CASSEGRGGYTF
TRBJ1-6,TRBV11-2,.,CASSLYGSSYNSPLHF
TRBJ1-5,TRBV28,.,CASSSLLGGNQPQHF
TRBJ2-6,TRBV30,.,CACPKAGHSGANVLTF
TRBJ2-1,TRBV6-6,.,CASSPKAVLNNEQFF
TRBJ1-2,TRBV5-4,.,CASRLQGAPAYGYTF
TRBJ1-2,TRBV18,.,CASSPLDKNYGYTF
TRBJ1-2,TRBV2,.,CASSEVETHYGYTF
TRBJ1-3,TRBV28,.,CASSLGTPGGTIYF
TRBJ1-1,TRBV7-7,.,CASSQGAGTEAFF
TRBJ2-1,TRBV29-1,.,CSVRLAGGPYEQFF
TRBJ2-3,TRBV7-9,.,CASSPTGTGSTDTQYF
TRBJ2-5,TRBV11-2,.,CASSLGRIQETQYF
TRBJ2-2,TRBV28,.,CASSSGGYTGELFF
TRBJ2-7,TRBV6-5,.,CASSFRQGGGEQYF
TRBJ2-3,TRBV28,.,CATDRTGAGADTQYF
TRBJ2-7,TRBV30,.,CAWSVEGYEQYF
TRBJ1-1,TRBV5-6,once,CASSLEGRVTEAFF
TRBJ1-1,TRBV5-1,.,CASSLEGAIRNTEAFF
TRBJ1-1,TRBV6-1,.,CASSGTVNTEAFF
TRBJ1-4,TRBV5-1,.,CASSPGTVEKLFF